The entry that follows covers one TCR beta chain sequence. This clonotype showed up many times. Its recognized antigen is unknown. The input lacks base qualities; no much larger clone sits a single base away. The data stem from a study of T-cell reconstitution after alpha-beta-depleted transplantation in children (dated by TCRdb to the mid-2010s). Background for the entire study: Using TCR repertoire profiling, the study followed T-cell immune reconstitution in a quantitative way in children after TCRalphabeta/CD19-depleted allogeneic hematopoietic cell transplantation.

The method was PCR. The run used an Illumina HiSeq 2500. TCR library preparation used molecular barcoding, with unique molecular identifiers applied to normalize quantification of the TCRbeta repertoire. The public reads were quality trimmed at Q25 with fastp and then assembled into clones with MiXCR by TCRdb, keeping productive beta chains. Duplicate CDR3 protein sequences are folded into a single record with the most common DNA and genes. Counted in this sample were 100,000 or so distinct CDR3 sequences; 10% to 15% of them appeared once. About 15% of the sample goes to the ten largest clones. The sample in question was PBMCs from the stem cell graft donor, obtained from the stem cell graft. The source is a human donor who donated a stem cell graft to a child with inherited bone marrow failure.

In nucleotides, the sequence is TGCAGCGTTGACAGGTACCGGAGCACTGAGCAGTTCTTC. It translates as CSVDRYRSTEQFF. The chain was built from TRBV29-1 and TRBJ2-1; confidence is insufficient to name the D gene. According to the germline V gene, CDR1 reads SQVTM and CDR2 reads ANQGSEA. The junction shows trimming of 3 bases on V and 9 bases on J, plus 15 bases between the germline ends. From the cysteine up to the phenylalanine, the CDR3 has a length of 13 residues. Here the CDR3 DNA is all that survives: 39 bases in frame from base 1.